This T cell receptor (beta chain) was recorded in a study of T cells after yellow fever vaccination. Each CDR3 protein is one row after TCRdb ran MiXCR on the 5' RACE reads. The sample includes about 630,000 distinct CDR3 sequences, roughly an eighth of them seen just once. The CDR3 runs 14 residues. V lost 6 bases and J 1 base, leaving 11 bases between the germline ends. Germline V CDR1 and CDR2: SGHTA, FQGNSA. The V gene is TRBV7-2, the J gene TRBJ2-3; D is tentatively TRBD1 or TRBD2 (5 bases each). Sequenced here: PBMCs, sampled on the day of the yellow fever booster vaccination. This clonotype was obtained from a man aged 25 to 45 who received the YFV17D yellow fever vaccine. The CDR3 bases are TGTGCCAGCAGTCCCCAGGGACGCACAGATACGCAGTATTTT. It is translated as CASSPQGRTDTQYF. The full variable domain, completed using reference TRBV7-2 and TRBJ2-3, is GAGVSQSPSNKVTEKGKDVELRCDPISGHTALYWYRQSLGQGLEFLIYFQGNSAPDKSGLPSDRFSAERTGGSVSTLTIQRTQQEDSAVYLCASSPQGRTDTQYFGPGTRLTVL.